This T cell receptor beta chain was observed in a study of breast tumors, draining lymph nodes, adjacent tissues. General study findings and limits: Compared with basal-like, luminal-like tumors shared significantly more repertoire with nontumor tissue. Compared with lymph nodes, tumors were less diverse; compared with nontumor tissue, more. Tumor T cell lymph node origin was a supported hypothesis, not proven.

Samples came from axillary lymph nodes draining the breast cancer. The germline gives CDR1 DFQATT, CDR2 SNEGSKA (reference sequence). The CDR3 runs 15 residues. Trimming left V 4 bases short and J 3 bases short, with 17 bases between. This clonotype has ten or more counts. Its antigen remains unidentified. TCRdb re-called the multiplex PCR reads through MiXCR, storing one row per CDR3 protein. The sample lists about 130,000 distinct CDR3 sequences; 21% were seen once. The clonotype was recovered from a female donor with breast cancer. Some clones in this sample may be carry-over from other donors' samples. The sample was axillary lymph node tissue. The chain has TRBV20-1 and TRBJ2-3; tentatively, D is TRBD1 (7 bases). The CDR3: CSANRGRGTTDTQYF. CDR3 nucleotides: TGCAGTGCTAACAGGGGCCGGGGGACTACAGATACGCAGTATTTT.